Following are 2 T cell receptor beta chains from one sample sequenced in a study of blood T cells in healthy people across ages. PCR was performed a second time for roughly 7 to 11 cycles using a sample-barcoded 5' primer and a J-beta primer mix. TCRdb reanalysed the 5' RACE reads using MiXCR and keeps one entry per CDR3 protein. There are about 1.4 million distinct CDR3 sequences in the sample; roughly 64% occur only once, and about 6.7% lies in the top ten. Material for sequencing was blood. The receptors shown here come from a man aged 18 to 30 in good health.

This clonotype has a handful of counts. CDR3 loop: CASTVSYEQYF. CDR3 in DNA: TGTGCCAGCACAGTTTCCTACGAGCAGTACTTC. The V call is TRBV6-1, the J call TRBJ2-7; D is unresolved. V was pared by 7 bases and J by 1 base, with 5 bases between. Germline loops: CDR1 MNHNS, CDR2 SASEGT. CDR3 size: 11 residues.

The table lists this clonotype with a few counts. This chain joins TRBV29-1 and TRBJ2-7, with 11 nucleotides matching TRBD1. The CDR3 spans 13 residues. The ends lost 7 bases at V and 3 bases at J; junction bases unmatched: 5. From germline, CDR1 is SQVTM and CDR2 ANQGSEA. The CDR3 DNA is TGCAGCGCTGCAGGGACAGGGGGCTACGAGCAGTACTTC. It codes for CSAAGTGGYEQYF.